Given below is one TCR beta chain in context. This CDR3 has 18 amino acids. CDR1 and CDR2 (germline): SGHVS, FNYEAQ. V shed 1 base, J shed 0 bases, and the junction held 5 bases outside the gene matches. Treatment denoted: 15 Gy SBRT to primary tumor, nephrectomy 4 weeks later. Nephrectomy followed 15 Gy stereotactic body radiation by 4 weeks. The table came from immunoSEQ multiplex PCR; TCRdb's copy has only in-frame clones and leaves some out. The table has about 13,000 clones, about 33% seen once. These data come from a study of radiation and T cells in renal cell carcinoma. V gene TRBV7-6 combines with J gene TRBJ2-1, with 11 bases identical to TRBD2. The starting material was tumor tissue, obtained from a patient whose treatment included radiotherapy and nephrectomy. The receptor was isolated from a man in his sixties with renal cell carcinoma. The CDR3 reads CASSLELAGDLSYNEQFF. CDR3 coding DNA: TGTGCCAGCAGCTTAGAACTAGCGGGGGACCTCTCCTACAATGAGCAGTTCTTC.